This entry lists 17 T cell receptor beta chains sequenced from one sample in a study of a mutant IDH1 vaccine in newly diagnosed glioma. For these receptors, no antigen is known. The time point was: week 47, end of study. It was 300 ug of mutant IDH1 20-mer peptide that made up each vaccine dose, given with topical imiquimod. Produced via immunoSEQ multiplex PCR; TCRdb's table is partial and in-frame only. The sample holds roughly 34,000 clones; around 90% are singletons and the top ten take around 5.1%. The material was PBMCs, obtained from a glioma patient whose treatment included an IDH1 peptide vaccine. These receptors were obtained from a woman aged 40 to 49 with glioma.

The chain uses TRBV6-1 and TRBJ1-5; perhaps TRBD1 as D (6 bases). This CDR3 comprises 15 residues. Trimming removed 7 bases at V and 1 base at J, with 14 bases between. Per germline, CDR1 MNHNS and CDR2 SASEGT. This chain's CDR3 is CASNREGGSNQPQHF. In DNA, the CDR3 is TGTGCCAGCAATCGGGAAGGGGGGAGCAATCAGCCCCAGCATTTT.

This chain uses TRBV4-3 with TRBJ1-6, with D possibly being TRBD1 (6 bases). Per the germline V gene, CDR1 is LGHNA and CDR2 is YSLEER. The CDR3 length is 17 residues. Trimming removed 3 bases at V and 5 bases at J, with 17 bases between. The CDR3 is CASSQGGAGLHNSPLHF. In DNA, the CDR3 is TGCGCCAGCAGCCAGGGGGGGGCAGGGCTCCATAATTCACCCCTCCACTTT.

This chain joins TRBV6-5 and TRBJ1-5; D gene unclear. The CDR3 totals 15 residues. CDR1 is MNHEY and CDR2 is SVGAGI in the germline V gene. V was shortened by 5 bases and J by 4 bases, with 15 bases between the two germline ends. The DNA of the CDR3 is TGTGCCAGCAGTCAGTGGGCCGGCGTAAATCAGCCCCAGCATTTT. Its protein product is CASSQWAGVNQPQHF.

The chain links TRBV7-9 to TRBJ1-1; a possible D gene is TRBD1 (5 bases). V gave up 5 bases and J gave up 1 base, with 17 bases separating them. Germline assignment: CDR1 SEHNR and CDR2 FQNEAQ (reference sequence). This CDR3 spans 16 amino acids. The CDR3 here is CASSLSGGYGNTEAFF. DNA of the CDR3: TGTGCCAGCAGCCTTAGCGGGGGTTATGGGAACACTGAAGCTTTCTTT.

The chain joins TRBV5-1 to TRBJ2-7, with 10 bases identical to TRBD1. CDR3 length equals 15 residues. Germline CDR1 and CDR2: SGHRS and YFSETQ. V was pared by 0 bases and J by 7 bases, with 7 bases of the junction left unmatched. The CDR3 spells CASSLVPGQGREQYF. As DNA, the CDR3 is TGCGCCAGCAGCTTGGTCCCGGGACAGGGGCGGGAGCAGTACTTC. Together with reference TRBV5-1 and TRBJ2-7, the CDR3 gives the full variable domain: KAGVTQTPRYLIKTRGQQVTLSCSPISGHRSVSWYQQTPGQGLQFLFEYFSETQRNKGNFPGRFSGRQFSNSRSEMNVSTLELGDSALYLCASSLVPGQGREQYFGPGTRLTVT.

The chain recombines TRBV6-5 with TRBJ2-7; possible D gene TRBD2, 6 bases. The CDR3 covers 13 residues. Trimming removed 5 bases at V and 9 bases at J, with 17 bases between. Germline V gene data show CDR1 as MNHEY and CDR2 as SVGAGI. CDR3 protein: CASSITGARGQYF. Written as DNA, the CDR3 is TGTGCCAGCAGTATAACAGGAGCGCGGGGGCAGTACTTC.

The V call is TRBV10-2, the J call TRBJ1-4; D possibly corresponds to TRBD1 (5 bases). Germline CDR1 and CDR2: WSHSY and SAAADI. The CDR3 runs 13 residues. The V and J ends lost 8 bases and 5 bases respectively, with 12 bases between them. The CDR3 coding sequence is TGCGCCAGCCGGAGGGGTATGAATGAAAAACTGTTTTTT. It specifies CASRRGMNEKLFF.

The chain couples TRBV4-1 to TRBJ2-7; tentatively, D is TRBD1 (7 bases). Germline V gene lookup returns CDR1 MGHRA and CDR2 YSYEKL. V was cut by 1 base and J by 4 bases, with 14 bases left in between. The CDR3 consists of 15 residues. CDR3 region: CASSQGRGQFYEQYF. In DNA form, the CDR3 reads TGCGCCAGCAGCCAAGGGAGGGGACAGTTTTACGAGCAGTACTTC.

V is TRBV6-5 and J is TRBJ2-7; no clear D. The germline gives CDR1 MNHEY, CDR2 SVGAGI. The length of the CDR3 is 13 residues. V dropped 0 bases and J dropped 6 bases, with 9 bases sitting between them. CDR3 in amino acids: CASSYSEGSEQYF. The CDR3 coding sequence is TGTGCCAGCAGTTACTCGGAAGGGTCCGAGCAGTACTTC.

The gene calls are TRBV9 and TRBJ2-3; D call uncertain. Trimming pared 0 bases from V and 5 bases from J, leaving 10 bases between. Germline CDR1 SGDLS, CDR2 YYNGEE. The CDR3 length is 14 residues. This CDR3 is CASSVGPRVDTQYF. In DNA, the CDR3 is TGTGCCAGCAGCGTAGGCCCTCGAGTAGATACGCAGTATTTT.

This clone was observed a single time. This chain links TRBV5-1 with TRBJ2-1; D is undetermined. The CDR3 contains 13 residues. Trimming cost V 7 bases and J 3 bases, with 11 bases left between them. Looked up from germline, CDR1 is SGHRS and CDR2 is YFSETQ. CDR3 in amino acids: CASASNFYNEQFF. For the CDR3, the DNA is TGCGCCAGCGCTAGTAACTTCTACAATGAGCAGTTCTTC.

In its sample, this clone was seen once. The rearrangement uses TRBV7-2 and TRBJ2-7; weak D call: TRBD2 (6 bases). The germline V gene encodes CDR1 SGHTA and CDR2 FQGNSA. The CDR3 runs 13 residues. V gave up 3 bases and J gave up 3 bases, with 9 bases separating them. The CDR3 reads CASSLGTGYEQYF. CDR3 coding DNA: TGTGCCAGCAGCTTGGGGACTGGCTACGAGCAGTACTTC.

This chain connects TRBV2 to TRBJ2-7; D is possibly TRBD1 or TRBD2 (6 bases each). Between the trimmed V and J ends, which lost 11 bases and 3 bases, there was a span of 17 bases. Germline V gene sequence: CDR1 SNHLY, CDR2 FYNNEI. The CDR3 extends over 13 amino acids. The CDR3 reads CAVGGGGYYEQYF. CDR3 DNA sequence: TGTGCCGTGGGGGGCGGAGGGTACTACGAGCAGTACTTC.

The V and J genes are TRBV6-4 and TRBJ1-2, with no clear D. This CDR3 contains 12 residues. V shed 3 bases and J shed 5 bases, with 7 bases lying between them. Germline V lookup: CDR1 MRHNA, CDR2 SNTAGT. CDR3 coding DNA: TGTGCCAGCAGTGATCCTGGGTATGGCTACACCTTC. It specifies CASSDPGYGYTF.

The chain combines TRBV15 with TRBJ1-1, with 9 bases aligning to TRBD1. Germline V CDR1 and CDR2: LNHNV, YYDKDF (reference sequence). V was pared by 5 bases and J by 1 base, with 2 bases of the junction left unmatched. This CDR3 has 14 amino acids. Here the CDR3 reads CATSWDRANTEAFF. The DNA of the CDR3 is TGTGCCACCAGCTGGGACAGGGCGAACACTGAAGCTTTCTTT.

J is TRBJ2-7 and V is TRBV5-1, with D perhaps matching TRBD2 (6 bases). The germline V gene has CDR1 SGHRS and CDR2 YFSETQ. The V end was cut by 2 bases, the J end by 2 bases, with 17 bases between. This CDR3 spans 16 amino acids. DNA of the CDR3: TGCGCCAGCAGCTTATGGCCCCGGGGGTTCGCCTACGAGCAGTACTTC. It specifies CASSLWPRGFAYEQYF.

The chain recombines TRBV29-1 with TRBJ1-2; a weak D match, TRBD1 (5 bases). With 4 bases removed from V and 4 bases from J, the gap between germline ends came to 10 bases. Germline CDR1 is SQVTM and CDR2 is ANQGSEA. This CDR3 region has 12 residues. CDR3 in amino acids: CSVGGGSYGYTF. For the CDR3, the DNA is TGCAGCGTTGGTGGGGGTTCCTATGGCTACACCTTC. Full variable domain (outside the CDR3, taken from reference TRBV29-1 and TRBJ1-2): SAVISQKPSRDICQRGTSLTIQCQVDSQVTMMFWYRQQPGQSLTLIATANQGSEATYESGFVIDKFPISRPNLTFSTLTVSNMSPEDSSIYLCSVGGGSYGYTFGSGTRLTVV.